A single sample gave rise to the 13 T cell receptor beta chains below, sequenced in a study of OX40 agonist ivuxolimab in advanced cancers. TCRdb's copy holds only in-frame clones and misses some; the assay was immunoSEQ multiplex PCR. The repertoire has about 100,000 clones, approximately 90% of them found once; the top ten carry 1% to 1.5%. This specimen consisted of CD4+ or CD8+ T cells sorted from blood, obtained in a trial of the OX40 agonist ivuxolimab. The receptor set was obtained from an adult with an advanced solid tumor such as melanoma, head and neck, liver or kidney cancer.

V usage is TRBV11-2 and J usage is TRBJ2-2; maybe TRBD2 (5 bases). This CDR3 region has 15 residues. The germline V gene has CDR1 SGHAT and CDR2 FQNNGV. Trimming stripped 3 bases from V and 0 bases from J, with 8 bases between. This CDR3 reads CASSLRVANTGELFF. For the CDR3, the DNA is TGTGCCAGCAGCTTGCGGGTAGCGAACACCGGGGAGCTGTTTTTT.

This chain uses TRBV28 with TRBJ2-7, with 8 positions matching TRBD1. Unmatched junction bases numbered 3, after V lost 9 bases and J lost 2 bases. Germline values: CDR1 MDHEN, CDR2 SYDVKM. This CDR3 is built from 12 residues. The CDR3 DNA is TGTGCCAGTTCGACAGGGGCCTACGAGCAGTACTTC. Protein product: CASSTGAYEQYF.

The CDR3 coding sequence is TGTGCCAGCAGCTTAAGCCCCCCGCGGGCTAGCGGGACGTGGCGGGCTCCCTACGAGCAGTACTTC. Amino acid sequence: CASSLSPPRASGTWRAPYEQYF. The rearrangement uses TRBV7-3 and TRBJ2-7; 9 positions match TRBD2. Germline trimming cut 1 base from V and 2 bases from J; bases unmatched to any gene: 24. This CDR3 is built from 22 residues. Germline-derived CDR1 and CDR2 are SGHTA and FQGTGA.

The chain employs TRBV5-1 and TRBJ2-3; 9 bases are shared with TRBD1. Germline V gene data show CDR1 as SGHRS and CDR2 as YFSETQ. The CDR3 length is 15 residues. Trimming took 0 bases from V and 4 from J; bases not matched to a gene: 3. CDR3 sequence: CASSLVGTGPDTQYF. The DNA of the CDR3 is TGCGCCAGCAGCTTGGTTGGGACAGGGCCAGATACGCAGTATTTT.

This sequence joins TRBV5-1 and TRBJ2-5, with 14 positions matching TRBD2. CDR3 length: 19 residues. V lost 0 bases, J lost 4 bases, and 11 bases stayed unmatched. Per the germline V gene, CDR1 is SGHRS and CDR2 is YFSETQ. CDR3 nucleotides: TGCGCCAGCAGCTTGGCCGGGACTAGCGGGAGCTCGTTTAGAGAGACCCAGTACTTC. Amino acid sequence: CASSLAGTSGSSFRETQYF.

The gene calls are TRBV9 and TRBJ2-4, with a tentative D call TRBD2 (5 bases). Trimming left V 5 bases short and J 0 bases short, with 18 bases between. The CDR3 runs to 17 residues. CDR1 is SGDLS and CDR2 is YYNGEE in the germline V gene. The CDR3 loop is CASSRSWGVTAKNIQYF. CDR3 nucleotide sequence: TGTGCCAGCAGTCGTAGTTGGGGAGTCACAGCCAAAAACATTCAGTACTTC.

The V gene is TRBV19, the J gene TRBJ2-3, with D possibly matching TRBD1 (5 bases). Trimming pared 7 bases from V and 0 bases from J, leaving 14 bases between. The CDR3 contains 15 residues. Germline V gives CDR1 LNHDA, CDR2 SQIVND (reference sequence). The CDR3 DNA reads as TGTGCCAGTAAAGGAGACAGATTGAGCACAGATACGCAGTATTTT. Its translation: CASKGDRLSTDTQYF.

The rearrangement joins TRBV9 to TRBJ2-2; 11 bases map to TRBD2. CDR3 length: 17 amino acids. V was pared by 0 bases and J by 1 base, with 2 bases of the junction left unmatched. Per germline, CDR1 SGDLS and CDR2 YYNGEE. DNA for the CDR3: TGTGCCAGCAGCGTAGACCTAGCGGGAGGGAACACCGGGGAGCTGTTTTTT. Protein sequence: CASSVDLAGGNTGELFF.

In this sample, this clone turned up a few times. V is TRBV5-1 and J is TRBJ1-2; D gene ambiguous. The CDR3 totals 15 residues. The germline CDR1 and CDR2 sequences are SGHRS and YFSETQ. V was shortened by 0 bases and J by 0 bases, with 9 bases between the two germline ends. In DNA, the CDR3 is TGCGCCAGCAGCTTGGAGCTATCTACTAACTATGGCTACACCTTC. Encoded protein: CASSLELSTNYGYTF.

The genes are TRBV7-9 and TRBJ2-1; 8 nucleotides align to TRBD2. Trimming removed 4 bases from V and 0 bases from J; junction bases left unmatched: 11. CDR3 length: 18 amino acids. Per germline, CDR1 SEHNR and CDR2 FQNEAQ (reference sequence). CDR3 in amino acids: CASSSPGERGNSYNEQFF. The CDR3 region has the DNA TGTGCCAGCAGCTCCCCGGGCGAGCGGGGGAACTCCTACAATGAGCAGTTCTTC.

This clone was seen a handful of times. The chain uses TRBV28 and TRBJ2-2; 11 positions match TRBD1. Germline-derived CDR1 and CDR2 are MDHEN and SYDVKM. The V and J ends lost 2 bases and 6 bases, in that order; junction bases with no gene match: 8. The CDR3 totals 17 residues. In DNA form, the CDR3 reads TGTGCCAGCAGTTTAATTCGGACAGGGGGCGATCCCGGGGAGCTGTTTTTT. This encodes CASSLIRTGGDPGELFF.

The chain links TRBV7-8 to TRBJ2-1; D possibly uses TRBD1 or TRBD2 (6 bases each). There are 13 residues in the CDR3. Germline CDR1 reads SGHVS; CDR2 reads FQNEAQ. Deletions cut 0 bases from V and 11 bases from J, with 11 bases between. The CDR3 DNA follows: TGTGCCAGCAGCTTAGCTGGGGGGCAGCAGCAGTTCTTC. Translated: CASSLAGGQQQFF.

The chain carries TRBV9 and TRBJ2-7; 11 positions agree with TRBD1. V was clipped by 3 bases and J by 3 bases; unmatched bases: 5. The CDR3 is 15 amino acids. Germline V gene lookup returns CDR1 SGDLS and CDR2 YYNGEE. CDR3: CASSAGQGAVYEQYF. In DNA form, the CDR3 reads TGTGCCAGCAGCGCAGGACAGGGGGCTGTCTACGAGCAGTACTTC.